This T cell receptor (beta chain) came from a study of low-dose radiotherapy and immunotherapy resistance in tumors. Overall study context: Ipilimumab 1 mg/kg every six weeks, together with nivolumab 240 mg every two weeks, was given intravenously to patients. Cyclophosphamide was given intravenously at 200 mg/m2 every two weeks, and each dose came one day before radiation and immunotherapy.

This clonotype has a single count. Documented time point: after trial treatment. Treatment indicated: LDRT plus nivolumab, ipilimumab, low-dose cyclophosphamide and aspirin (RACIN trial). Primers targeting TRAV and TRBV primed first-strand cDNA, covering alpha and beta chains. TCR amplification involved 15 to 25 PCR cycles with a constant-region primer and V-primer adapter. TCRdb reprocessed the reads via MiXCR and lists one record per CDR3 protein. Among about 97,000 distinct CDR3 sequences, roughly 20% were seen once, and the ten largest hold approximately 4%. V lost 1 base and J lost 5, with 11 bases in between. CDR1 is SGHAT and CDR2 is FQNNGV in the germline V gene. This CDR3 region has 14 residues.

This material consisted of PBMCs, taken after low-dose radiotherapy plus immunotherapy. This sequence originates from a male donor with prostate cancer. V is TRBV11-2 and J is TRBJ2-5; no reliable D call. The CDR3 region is CASSLGFRRETQYF. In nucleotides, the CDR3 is TGTGCCAGCAGCTTAGGGTTTAGGCGGGAGACCCAGTACTTC.